The 25 T cell receptor beta chains below come from one sample, sequenced in a study of blood T cell repertoires in COVID-19 (dated by TCRdb to 2020 to 2021). Library preparation employed the immunoSEQ multiplex PCR assay. The table comes from immuneACCESS by way of TCRdb, which keeps in-frame sequences with V and J called. Part of the clones is missing from these tables; in studies checked, under half for an unresolved V gene and the rest for unknown reasons. Present in this sample are over 130,000 clones, about four fifths of which were seen just once. Less than 9.5% of the sample belongs to the ten largest clones. The material sequenced was peripheral blood. The receptors come from a human donor in a cohort sampled during active COVID-19.

This clone showed up just a few times. This chain links TRBV6-5 with TRBJ1-1; D might be TRBD1 (6 bases). This CDR3 comprises 15 residues. Trimming cost V 5 bases and J 3 bases, with 16 bases left between them. Looked up from germline, CDR1 is MNHEY and CDR2 is SVGAGI. The CDR3 DNA sequence: TGTGCCAGCAGTACCGACAGGCCAGGTTACACTGAAGCTTTCTTT. Translating gives CASSTDRPGYTEAFF.

The V call is TRBV10-3, the J call TRBJ1-3, with D perhaps matching TRBD1 (5 bases). Trimming pared 6 bases from V and 0 bases from J, leaving 9 bases between. This CDR3 has 14 residues. The germline gives CDR1 ENHRY, CDR2 SYGVKD. CDR3 nucleotides: TGTGCCATCAGGACAGTGGCCTCTGGAAACACCATATATTTT. Its protein product is CAIRTVASGNTIYF.

The chain carries TRBV27 and TRBJ1-4; 8 nucleotides align to TRBD1. Germline lookup yields CDR1 MNHEY and CDR2 SMNVEV (reference sequence). With V trimmed by 8 bases and J by 6 bases, 5 bases remained unmatched. CDR3 length: 13 amino acids. The CDR3, as DNA: TGTGCCAGCGCTGAGACAGGGGATGAAAAACTGTTTTTT. It specifies CASAETGDEKLFF.

The rearrangement joins TRBV10-3 to TRBJ2-5, with D tentatively TRBD2 (6 bases). Germline values: CDR1 ENHRY, CDR2 SYGVKD. The CDR3 contains 16 residues. The V gene lost 2 bases and the J gene lost 5 bases, with 18 bases spanning the gap. The CDR3 nucleotides are TGTGCCATCAGTGAGAGGCTAGCGCGTGAGGGGGAGACCCAGTACTTC. Its translation: CAISERLAREGETQYF.

The V and J genes are TRBV5-1 and TRBJ1-3; D call uncertain. V was clipped by 4 bases and J by 4 bases, with 12 bases between them. The CDR3 runs to 14 residues. CDR1 is SGHRS, CDR2 YFSETQ, per germline. CDR3 DNA: TGCGCCAGCAGCGGCGGGCACGCCGGAAACACCATATATTTT. Translation: CASSGGHAGNTIYF. Variable domain in full (rest from reference TRBV5-1 and TRBJ1-3): KAGVTQTPRYLIKTRGQQVTLSCSPISGHRSVSWYQQTPGQGLQFLFEYFSETQRNKGNFPGRFSGRQFSNSRSEMNVSTLELGDSALYLCASSGGHAGNTIYFGEGSWLTVV.

This clone came up a few times. J is TRBJ2-2 and V is TRBV11-3; D unclear. Germline V gene data show CDR1 as SGHNT and CDR2 as YENEEA. V was clipped by 4 bases and J by 7 bases, with 7 bases between them. The CDR3 loop spans 12 amino acids. The CDR3 loop is CASSSPLGELFF. In DNA form, the CDR3 reads TGTGCCAGCAGCTCCCCTCTCGGGGAGCTGTTTTTT. The full variable domain, with the rest looked up from reference TRBV11-3 and TRBJ2-2, is EAGVVQSPRYKIIEKKQPVAFWCNPISGHNTLYWYLQNLGQGPELLIRYENEEAVDDSQLPKDRFSAERLKGVDSTLKIQPAELGDSAVYLCASSSPLGELFFGEGSRLTVL.

J is TRBJ2-7 and V is TRBV5-1, with 7 bases fitting TRBD1. The CDR3 loop spans 18 amino acids. Germline V gene lookup returns CDR1 SGHRS and CDR2 YFSETQ. Trimming removed 0 bases from V and 2 bases from J; junction bases left unmatched: 14. CDR3 nucleotide sequence: TGCGCCAGCAGCTTGGATCTTGGCATGACAGGGCGAACCTACGAGCAGTACTTC. Translation: CASSLDLGMTGRTYEQYF.

There are a few counts of this clone. This CDR3 reads CASSGGPGQGYTEAFF. The CDR3 nucleotides are TGTGCCAGCAGTGGGGGGCCGGGACAGGGGTACACTGAAGCTTTCTTT. The chain is built from TRBV7-9 and TRBJ1-1; 10 nucleotides align to TRBD1. Germline trimming cut 6 bases from V and 3 bases from J; bases unmatched to any gene: 10. Germline-derived CDR1 and CDR2 are SEHNR and FQNEAQ (reference sequence). CDR3 length: 16 amino acids.

This clone was detected only once. This chain joins TRBV2 and TRBJ2-4, with TRBD1 matching over 9 bases. Germline V gene sequence: CDR1 SNHLY, CDR2 FYNNEI. The CDR3 has 12 residues. With V trimmed by 4 bases and J by 14 bases, 6 bases remained unmatched. The CDR3 loop is CASSVGDRAEYF. DNA of the CDR3: TGTGCCAGCAGTGTAGGGGACAGGGCGGAGTACTTC. The variable domain in full, completed from reference TRBV2 and TRBJ2-4, reads EPEVTQTPSHQVTQMGQEVILRCVPISNHLYFYWYRQILGQKVEFLVSFYNNEISEKSEIFDDQFSVERPDGSNFTLKIRSTKLEDSAMYFCASSVGDRAEYFGAGTRLSVL.

The chain recombines TRBV6-5 with TRBJ2-4, with a weak D call TRBD2 (6 bases). V gave up 6 bases and J gave up 7 bases, with 13 bases separating them. Looked up from germline, CDR1 is MNHEY and CDR2 is SVGAGI. The CDR3 contains 13 residues. CDR3: CASRRGGENIQYF. The CDR3 nucleotides are TGTGCCAGCAGGCGGGGTGGTGAGAACATTCAGTACTTC.

The genes are TRBV24-1 and TRBJ1-3, with D maybe TRBD1 (5 bases). The V end lost 8 bases, the J end lost 0 bases, and 19 bases lay between the germline ends. Germline V gene sequence: CDR1 KGHDR, CDR2 SFDVKD. The CDR3 runs to 17 residues. The CDR3 DNA sequence: TGTGCCACCACGAAAGGGAGGGGTGTCAACTCTGGAAACACCATATATTTT. Encoded protein: CATTKGRGVNSGNTIYF.

This clone came up once. V is TRBV19 and J is TRBJ1-2; 7 bases are shared with TRBD1. Per the germline V gene, CDR1 is LNHDA and CDR2 is SQIVND (reference sequence). CDR3 length: 14 residues. Trimming removed 5 bases from V and 6 bases from J; junction bases left unmatched: 9. CDR3: CASSDRDSTNGYTF. CDR3 DNA: TGTGCCAGTAGTGACAGGGATTCGACTAATGGCTACACCTTC.

The V and J genes are TRBV5-1 and TRBJ2-7; 8 bases align to TRBD1. J gave up 0 bases and V 4 bases, and 6 bases lay outside the gene matches. From germline, CDR1 is SGHRS and CDR2 YFSETQ. This CDR3 is built from 15 residues. The CDR3 spells CASSITGGSSYEQYF. The CDR3 DNA is TGCGCCAGCAGCATAACAGGGGGGAGCTCCTACGAGCAGTACTTC.

This sequence joins TRBV3-1 (or the pseudogene TRBV3-2) and TRBJ2-3, with 12 nucleotides matching TRBD2. The trim removed 0 bases at V and 0 bases at J, leaving 7 bases unmatched. The CDR3 runs to 19 residues. Germline CDR1 is LGHDT and CDR2 is YNNKEL (reference sequence). Here the CDR3 DNA reads TGTGCCAGCAGCCAAGAGGGGCTAGCGGGGGGGGTTAGCACAGATACGCAGTATTTT. Protein sequence: CASSQEGLAGGVSTDTQYF.

The chain employs TRBV6-6 and TRBJ2-3; TRBD1 agrees at 8 bases. CDR3 length: 15 residues. Per germline, CDR1 MNHNY and CDR2 SVGAGI (reference sequence). V trimming: 6 bases; J trimming: 0 bases; junction bases outside the gene matches: 5. This CDR3 is CASSQTGVSTDTQYF. In DNA form, the CDR3 reads TGTGCCAGCAGCCAGACAGGGGTGAGCACAGATACGCAGTATTTT.

This clone came up a few times. This rearrangement joins TRBV5-1 to TRBJ2-7; 8 bases are shared with TRBD2. This CDR3 contains 15 residues. With V trimmed by 1 base and J by 3 bases, 6 bases remained unmatched. Per germline, CDR1 SGHRS and CDR2 YFSETQ. This CDR3 reads CASSLSLGTSYEQYF. The CDR3 DNA is TGCGCCAGCAGCTTGTCCCTTGGGACTAGCTACGAGCAGTACTTC.

This rearrangement joins TRBV6-6 to TRBJ1-3; the D is unclear. The V gene lost 0 bases and the J gene lost 0 bases, with 6 bases spanning the gap. Per the germline V gene, CDR1 is MNHNY and CDR2 is SVGAGI (reference sequence). This CDR3 contains 15 residues. The CDR3 is CASSYSENSGNTIYF. CDR3 coding DNA: TGTGCCAGCAGTTACTCGGAGAACTCTGGAAACACCATATATTTT.

CDR3 nucleotide sequence: TGTGCCACCAGCAGAGACCCGACAGTTGGTGGAAACACCATATATTTT. Its translation: CATSRDPTVGGNTIYF. The chain uses TRBV15 and TRBJ1-3; possibly TRBD1 for D (5 bases). With 0 bases removed from V and 3 bases from J, the gap between germline ends came to 12 bases. This CDR3 region has 16 residues. Germline V lookup: CDR1 LNHNV, CDR2 YYDKDF (reference sequence).

The chain joins TRBV10-3 to TRBJ2-1, with no clear D. Germline CDR1 is ENHRY and CDR2 is SYGVKD. This CDR3 is built from 15 residues. Between the trimmed V and J ends, which lost 3 bases and 5 bases, there was a span of 14 bases. The CDR3 loop reads CAISDPMPTNNEQFF. Here the CDR3 DNA reads TGTGCCATCAGTGACCCTATGCCGACAAACAATGAGCAGTTCTTC.

This chain connects TRBV20-1 to TRBJ1-2, with TRBD1 matching over 7 bases. The CDR3 covers 13 residues. The germline gives CDR1 DFQATT, CDR2 SNEGSKA (reference sequence). The trim removed 3 bases at V and 6 bases at J, leaving 7 bases unmatched. This CDR3 reads CSASRDRGDGYTF. The CDR3, as DNA: TGCAGTGCTAGTAGGGACAGAGGGGATGGCTACACCTTC.

The chain employs TRBV7-2 and TRBJ2-5; 8 positions agree with TRBD2. Per the germline V gene, CDR1 is SGHTA and CDR2 is FQGNSA. V gave up 1 base and J gave up 4 bases; unmatched junction bases: 2. CDR3 size: 14 residues. The CDR3 loop reads CASSLGRGGETQYF. Here the CDR3 DNA reads TGTGCCAGCAGCTTAGGTCGGGGGGGAGAGACCCAGTACTTC.

The V and J genes are TRBV7-2 and TRBJ2-6; 10 bases are a match to TRBD2. The CDR3 is 19 residues long. Germline loops: CDR1 SGHTA, CDR2 FQGNSA. The ends lost 5 bases at V and 0 bases at J; junction bases unmatched: 10. CDR3 DNA sequence: TGTGCCAGCAGCCTGATAGCGGGGGGCACTAGCTCTGGGGCCAACGTCCTGACTTTC. Protein product: CASSLIAGGTSSGANVLTF.

This chain connects TRBV6-6 to TRBJ2-7; the match to TRBD2 covers 7 bases. Unmatched junction bases numbered 4, after V lost 6 bases and J lost 5 bases. The length of the CDR3 is 12 residues. Per germline, CDR1 MNHNY and CDR2 SVGAGI (reference sequence). The CDR3 DNA sequence: TGTGCCAGCAGGGGAGGGTTGGACGAGCAGTACTTC. Its translation is CASRGGLDEQYF.

This clone was found once. V is TRBV9 and J is TRBJ2-1; D may be TRBD2 (6 bases). Germline CDR1 and CDR2: SGDLS and YYNGEE. Trimming removed 3 bases at V and 12 bases at J, with 13 bases between. This CDR3 spans 12 amino acids. The CDR3 is CASSALSRGQFF. Here the CDR3 DNA reads TGTGCCAGCAGCGCCCTCTCGCGGGGGCAGTTCTTC.

The rearrangement joins TRBV15 to TRBJ1-2; tentatively, D is TRBD1 (6 bases). The ends were cut back, 1 base at V and 3 bases at J, with 9 bases in the middle. Germline CDR1 LNHNV, CDR2 YYDKDF (reference sequence). The CDR3 length is 14 residues. The CDR3 is CATSRARTDYGYTF. DNA of the CDR3: TGTGCCACCAGCAGAGCTCGGACAGACTATGGCTACACCTTC.